The rows below give T cell receptor beta chains drawn from one sample of a study of blood T cell repertoires in COVID-19. Sequencing was performed with immunoSEQ multiplex PCR; in TCRdb, only in-frame clones are kept and a portion is missing. The sample consists of 200,000 or so clones, 65% to 90% of them appearing once. Sequenced material: peripheral blood. The receptors originated from a man in his forties who had recovered from COVID-19. The CDR3 runs from the conserved cysteine through the conserved F or W. Size is stated for part of the rows, as once, few or many counts, or as a class when the clone is expanded.

V gene: TRBV6-2/TRBV6-3; J gene: TRBJ2-7; clone size: -; CDR3 protein: CASSYPQLAVNF
V gene: TRBV3-1/TRBV3-2; J gene: TRBJ1-2; clone size: -; CDR3 protein: CASSQFIEGVGGYTF
V gene: TRBV30; J gene: TRBJ2-3; clone size: -; CDR3 protein: CAWRYFTDTQYF
V gene: TRBV2; J gene: TRBJ2-3; clone size: -; CDR3 protein: CASSEAWRGGQSDTQYF
V gene: TRBV5-5; J gene: TRBJ1-6; clone size: few; CDR3 protein: CASTYLEGGALHF
V gene: TRBV19; J gene: TRBJ1-2; clone size: -; CDR3 protein: CASSPYSGTLNYGYTF
V gene: TRBV6-2/TRBV6-3; J gene: TRBJ1-2; clone size: -; CDR3 protein: CASSYEVYGYTF
V gene: TRBV5-1; J gene: TRBJ2-5; clone size: -; CDR3 protein: CASSFSQGRPETQYF
V gene: TRBV4-3; J gene: TRBJ1-5; clone size: -; CDR3 protein: CASSQDSSSRSQHF
V gene: TRBV19; J gene: TRBJ2-3; clone size: -; CDR3 protein: CASSIVGQKTDTQYF
V gene: TRBV5-4; J gene: TRBJ2-2; clone size: once; CDR3 protein: CASSVASVTGELFF
V gene: TRBV6-5; J gene: TRBJ2-5; clone size: -; CDR3 protein: CASIKGRETQYF
V gene: TRBV14; J gene: TRBJ2-1; clone size: -; CDR3 protein: CASSHEAREGSNEQFF
V gene: TRBV6-4; J gene: TRBJ1-2; clone size: -; CDR3 protein: CASRTGPNYGYTF
V gene: TRBV6-2/TRBV6-3; J gene: TRBJ1-2; clone size: -; CDR3 protein: CASSYDSLYGYTF
V gene: TRBV5-4; J gene: TRBJ2-7; clone size: -; CDR3 protein: CASSLGLAGARLYEQYF
V gene: TRBV19; J gene: TRBJ1-5; clone size: many; CDR3 protein: CASSARQGKVGGRPQHF
V gene: TRBV11-3; J gene: TRBJ2-1; clone size: -; CDR3 protein: CASSFETSGRGEQFF
V gene: TRBV19; J gene: TRBJ1-5; clone size: -; CDR3 protein: CASSIVFGGNQPQHF
V gene: TRBV5-5; J gene: TRBJ1-6; clone size: -; CDR3 protein: CASRLFLSYNSPLHF
V gene: TRBV6-1; J gene: TRBJ2-7; clone size: -; CDR3 protein: CASSEILEQYF
V gene: TRBV20-1; J gene: TRBJ2-7; clone size: -; CDR3 protein: CSASGLAGGPSDEQYF
V gene: TRBV7-2; J gene: TRBJ1-1; clone size: -; CDR3 protein: CASSLGRTGGTFF
V gene: TRBV4-1; J gene: TRBJ2-2; clone size: -; CDR3 protein: CASSQSHGGRIGELFF
V gene: TRBV7-2; J gene: TRBJ2-1; clone size: few; CDR3 protein: CASSLLAGGDSVEQFF
V gene: TRBV29-1; J gene: TRBJ1-2; clone size: once; CDR3 protein: CSVVRGGYGYTF
V gene: TRBV2; J gene: TRBJ1-4; clone size: -; CDR3 protein: CASGRGSAANEKLFF
V gene: TRBV27; J gene: TRBJ2-2; clone size: -; CDR3 protein: CASSFYKGRGTGELFF
V gene: TRBV11-3; J gene: TRBJ1-1; clone size: -; CDR3 protein: CASSTSTEAFF
V gene: TRBV30; J gene: TRBJ1-2; clone size: -; CDR3 protein: CAWSRQGFGYGYTF
V gene: TRBV18; J gene: TRBJ1-2; clone size: -; CDR3 protein: CASSLTSTGENYGYTF
V gene: TRBV9; J gene: TRBJ2-2; clone size: -; CDR3 protein: CASSVATTSGRPGELFF
V gene: TRBV9; J gene: TRBJ2-1; clone size: -; CDR3 protein: CASSPWGGNEQFF
V gene: TRBV2; J gene: TRBJ1-6; clone size: -; CDR3 protein: CASSVEFVGSPLHF
V gene: TRBV14; J gene: TRBJ1-2; clone size: few; CDR3 protein: CASSPGTGGLYGYTF
V gene: TRBV12-3/TRBV12-4; J gene: TRBJ2-7; clone size: few; CDR3 protein: CASSTTVYEQYF
V gene: TRBV7-2; J gene: TRBJ1-2; clone size: once; CDR3 protein: CASSTETGSAKFPFF